This TCR beta chain was profiled in a study of shared clonotypes between healthy human individuals. Study details: Used for every donor were three CD4 naive, three CD4 memory, two CD8 naive and one CD8 memory plate.

There are 13 residues in the CDR3. Germline V gene data show CDR1 as SGHRS and CDR2 as YFSETQ. Trimming left V 0 bases short and J 7 bases short, with 11 bases between. This clone was detected once. Its antigen remains unidentified. Using 200 ng DNA, about 29,000 T cell genomes, the sorted-subset replicate PCRs were run. This table comes from immunoSEQ multiplex PCR, and its TCRdb copy is limited to in-frame clones, with some not included. Of about 1 million clones in the sample, 70% to 80% were seen once. The CD4+ fraction was divided into a CD45RA+ naive subset and a CD45RA-negative memory subset. Whole-study results and caveats: A generally larger estimated richness was seen in naive subsets than in memory subsets.

The TCR sequence derives from a man aged 18 to 29 in good health. The sample consisted of memory CD4+ T cells sorted from blood. The subset denotes: CD45RA-negative fraction. The V and J genes are TRBV5-1 and TRBJ2-7; D is unclear. CDR3 loop: CASSLAVVGEQYF. CDR3 bases: TGCGCCAGCAGCTTGGCCGTTGTAGGGGAGCAGTACTTC.